This T cell receptor (beta chain) was identified in a study of Tregs in tolerant kidney transplant recipients. Concerning this clone itself: Its antigen remains unidentified. From the germline J gene comes the end of the CDR3, since the read stops 3 residues before it.

Germline values: CDR1 SGHTA, CDR2 FQGNSA. This CDR3 contains 15 residues. V shed 1 base and J 2 bases; nucleotides not matched to a gene: 3. Broader study findings: Few patients were studied, so findings need validation in larger groups.

Recipients received nonmyeloablative bone marrow transplants from related graft donors, with transient mixed chimerism. CD4+CD25+CD127- Tregs, CD4+CD25- non-Tregs, CD4 and CD8 cells were sorted. The protocol was immunoSEQ multiplex PCR, while the TCRdb copy is restricted to in-frame clones and leaves out a portion. Here the sample table reports some 22,000 clones. The sample in question was CD4+ T cells from blood (PBMCs), obtained 6 months after the transplant. V gene TRBV7-2 combines with J gene TRBJ2-7; the match to TRBD2 covers 9 bases. This receptor was taken from a human patient who received a combined kidney and bone marrow transplant. Some T cells may be graft donor cells. The CDR3 protein is CASSLGLAGTYEQYF. The CDR3 bases that were read are TGTGCCAGCAGCTTAGGCCTAGCGGGGACCTACGAG. Based on the CDR3 plus reference TRBV7-2 and TRBJ2-7, the full variable domain is GAGVSQSPSNKVTEKGKDVELRCDPISGHTALYWYRQSLGQGLEFLIYFQGNSAPDKSGLPSDRFSAERTGGSVSTLTIQRTQQEDSAVYLCASSLGLAGTYEQYFGPGTRLTVT.